This T cell receptor (beta chain) was captured in a study of CD8+CD57+ T cells in acquired aplastic anemia. Study-level background: DNA recovered from sorted CD4+ and CD8+ cells had a mean of roughly 3 ug. Study results and caveats: Patients showed no significant difference from controls in CD8+ Simpson's diversity. In common between the patients and the controls were twenty-nine CD8+ CDR3 sequences.

Note on this clonotype: Its target is not known.

CDR1 is SGHVS, CDR2 FQNEAQ, per germline. CDR3 length equals 15 residues. Trimming cost V 6 bases and J 5 bases, with 19 bases left between them. Genomic DNA, serving as template, underwent TCR beta VDJ and CDR3 profiling. TCRdb reprocessed the reads with MiXCR, giving one entry per CDR3 protein. Of hundreds of thousands of distinct CDR3 sequences in the sample, approximately 86% were seen once. The authors sequenced patients whose flow cytometry had shown CD8+CD57+ cell expansion. The TCR originated in a human donor with aplastic anemia. Material for sequencing was sorted CD4+, CD8+, or CD8+CD57+ T cells (not recorded which) from PBMCs. The chain employs TRBV7-8 and TRBJ2-5, with D possibly matching TRBD1 (6 bases). CDR3 coding DNA: TGTGCCAGCAGTTTTGACGGGACATGGAACGAGACCCAGTACTTC. This translates into CASSFDGTWNETQYF.